These 13 T cell receptor beta chains share one sample of origin, sequenced in a study of shared clonotypes between healthy human individuals. Method: immunoSEQ multiplex PCR; TCRdb's copy keeps in-frame clones and lacks some. This table holds under 600,000 clones, approximately 79% found once. The sample consisted of PBMCs. The receptor source for this set is a woman between 40 and 55 years old in good health. Some clones in this sample may be carry-over from other donors' samples.

V gene TRBV5-4 combines with J gene TRBJ2-5, with a weak D call TRBD2 (5 bases). CDR3 length equals 15 residues. V lost 5 bases, J lost 3 bases, and 17 bases lay in between. The germline V gene has CDR1 SGHNT and CDR2 YYREEE (reference sequence). CDR3 coding DNA: TGTGCCAGCAGATCTTTAACGGGATCGAAAGAGACCCAGTACTTC. It codes for CASRSLTGSKETQYF.

The rearrangement uses TRBV11-2 and TRBJ1-1, with D hard to call. The CDR3 consists of 19 residues. Trimming removed 7 bases from V and 4 bases from J, with 31 bases in between. Germline loops: CDR1 SGHAT, CDR2 FQNNGV. The CDR3 DNA reads TGTGCCAGCATCCCACGGGGAGGGTCCCCACCACCACCAGCCACTGAAGCTTTCTTT. Translation gives CASIPRGGSPPPPATEAFF.

This clone was observed a single time. The chain uses TRBV6-6 and TRBJ1-3, with 7 positions matching TRBD1. V dropped 6 bases and J dropped 8; count of bases not matched to a gene: 10. There are 14 residues in the CDR3. Germline CDR1 and CDR2: MNHNY and SVGAGI (reference sequence). This CDR3 is CASRRDGQADTIYF. As DNA, the CDR3 is TGTGCCAGCAGGCGAGACGGACAGGCAGACACCATATATTTT.

The chain has TRBV27 and TRBJ2-4; TRBD1 aligns across 10 bases. The CDR3 runs to 19 residues. V lost 6 bases, J lost 1 base, and 15 bases stayed unmatched. Germline CDR1 MNHEY, CDR2 SMNVEV (reference sequence). For the CDR3, the DNA is TGTGCCAGCAGCCCGTCGATGGGACAGGGGCGTAAGGCCAAAAACATTCAGTACTTC. Protein sequence: CASSPSMGQGRKAKNIQYF.

The chain links TRBV29-1 to TRBJ1-2; maybe TRBD1 (6 bases). This CDR3 contains 14 residues. The germline V gene has CDR1 SQVTM and CDR2 ANQGSEA. The V end lost 6 bases, the J end lost 7 bases, and 21 bases lay between the germline ends. Here the CDR3 reads CSVGTPGVNPGYTF. The CDR3, as DNA: TGCAGCGTGGGTACACCAGGGGTTAACCCTGGCTACACCTTC.

The V and J genes are TRBV7-3 and TRBJ2-2, with D possibly TRBD2 on 5 matching bases. V dropped 5 bases and J dropped 0 bases, with 13 bases sitting between them. CDR1 is SGHTA, CDR2 FQGTGA, per germline. The CDR3 extends over 16 amino acids. In nucleotides, the CDR3 is TGTGCCAGCAGCCCTACGAGCGGAACGAACACCGGGGAGCTGTTTTTT. Protein: CASSPTSGTNTGELFF. The full variable domain, rest sourced from reference TRBV7-3 and TRBJ2-2, is GAGVSQTPSNKVTEKGKYVELRCDPISGHTALYWYRQSLGQGPEFLIYFQGTGAADDSGLPNDRFFAVRPEGSVSTLKIQRTERGDSAVYLCASSPTSGTNTGELFFGEGSRLTVL.

The chain links TRBV28 to TRBJ2-1; a possible D gene is TRBD2 (6 bases). The germline V and J ends were trimmed by 5 bases and 4 bases, with 18 bases remaining between them. The CDR3 has 16 amino acids. Germline CDR1 is MDHEN and CDR2 is SYDVKM. CDR3 sequence reads: CASSGYQASEYNEQFF. The DNA of the CDR3 is TGTGCCAGCAGTGGGTATCAGGCTAGCGAATACAATGAGCAGTTCTTC.

V gene TRBV29-1 combines with J gene TRBJ2-2; 7 nucleotides agree with TRBD2. The junction had 11 bases not matched to a gene; V was cut back by 6 bases and J by 1 base. The CDR3 sequence is 16 residues long. Germline lookup yields CDR1 SQVTM and CDR2 ANQGSEA. This CDR3 reads CSVNGVLAENTGELFF. Here the CDR3 DNA reads TGCAGCGTCAATGGGGTGCTAGCGGAGAACACCGGGGAGCTGTTTTTT.

This chain joins TRBV9 and TRBJ2-7; D is undetermined. In germline, CDR1 is SGDLS, CDR2 YYNGEE. Trimming took 0 bases from V and 7 from J, leaving 20 bases between them. This CDR3 contains 16 residues. The CDR3 sequence is CASSVVVRTSCAEQYF. The CDR3 DNA sequence: TGTGCCAGCAGCGTAGTGGTCCGAACCTCTTGCGCGGAGCAGTACTTC.

The chain employs TRBV28 and TRBJ2-1, with 12 bases aligning to TRBD2. Trimming cost V 6 bases and J 4 bases; bases outside gene matches: 7. The CDR3 loop spans 16 amino acids. The germline CDR1 and CDR2 sequences are MDHEN and SYDVKM. This chain's CDR3 is CASRTLLAGGYNEQFF. The DNA of the CDR3 is TGTGCCAGCAGGACTCTTCTAGCGGGAGGGTACAATGAGCAGTTCTTC.

The V and J genes are TRBV5-1 and TRBJ1-1; TRBD1 matches 11 bases. Germline assignment: CDR1 SGHRS and CDR2 YFSETQ. V dropped 0 bases and J dropped 4; count of bases not matched to a gene: 2. This CDR3 contains 15 residues. The CDR3 nucleotides are TGCGCCAGCAGCTTGGCCGGGACAGGGGGCACTGAAGCTTTCTTT. Its protein is CASSLAGTGGTEAFF.

CDR3 loop: CASSVSGAMNTEAFF. DNA for the CDR3: TGTGCCAGCAGTGTTAGCGGGGCTATGAACACTGAAGCTTTCTTT. The V call is TRBV2, the J call TRBJ1-1, with TRBD1 as a possible D gene (5 bases). Germline assignment: CDR1 SNHLY and CDR2 FYNNEI. The CDR3 loop spans 15 amino acids. Deletions cut 4 bases from V and 0 bases from J, with 12 bases between. Supplemented by reference TRBV2 and TRBJ1-1, the full variable domain reads EPEVTQTPSHQVTQMGQEVILRCVPISNHLYFYWYRQILGQKVEFLVSFYNNEISEKSEIFDDQFSVERPDGSNFTLKIRSTKLEDSAMYFCASSVSGAMNTEAFFGQGTRLTVV.

V is TRBV5-1 and J is TRBJ2-7; 9 nucleotides match TRBD2. V was clipped by 0 bases and J by 0 bases; unmatched bases: 7. Germline lookup yields CDR1 SGHRS and CDR2 YFSETQ. The CDR3 runs to 17 residues. Here the CDR3 reads CASSLAALAGSSYEQYF. The CDR3 region has the DNA TGCGCCAGCAGCTTGGCAGCTCTAGCGGGGAGCTCCTACGAGCAGTACTTC.